The sequence of this T cell receptor (beta chain) was determined in a study of T cell changes during pregnancy in multiple sclerosis. Assay used: immunoSEQ multiplex PCR; TCRdb lists only in-frame clones, some missing. The profile shows approximately 85,000 clones, 90% to 95% of them singletons. Here the sequenced sample was peripheral blood, taken in the first trimester of pregnancy. The source is a female donor with multiple sclerosis, enrolled in a pregnancy study.

CDR3 in amino acids: CASSLSKSGISNEQFF. The CDR3, as DNA: TGTGCCAGCAGTTTATCGAAAAGCGGGATATCAAATGAGCAGTTCTTC. V gene TRBV27 combines with J gene TRBJ2-1, with TRBD2 identical over 7 bases. The germline CDR1 and CDR2 sequences are MNHEY and SMNVEV (reference sequence). The trim removed 0 bases at V and 7 bases at J, leaving 9 bases unmatched. This CDR3 has 16 amino acids.